This T cell receptor beta chain was documented in a study of regulatory T cells in long-lasting Graves disease. Study-level results: Favored usage of TRBV28, TRBJ1-2 and TRBJ2-5 was recorded in persistent disease.

Library construction for TCR beta used iRepertoire HTBI primers and Arm-PCR of CDR3 regions. MiXCR, run by TCRdb on the multiplex PCR reads, gives a single entry per CDR3 protein. The table lists around 460,000 distinct CDR3 sequences, about 20% of them singletons, with around 14% in the top ten. The CDR3 length is 15 residues. V was clipped by 3 bases and J by 3 bases; unmatched bases: 6. Per germline, CDR1 SNHLY and CDR2 FYNNEI. Points on this clonotype: Antigen: not known.

Time point meaning: persistent/refractory GD, antithyroid drugs over 5 years with positive TRAb. RNA isolated from PBMCs was used to make the TCR library. Patients were from an endocrinology department in Xi'an, China. Sequencing used peripheral blood mononuclear cells (PBMCs), obtained when the disease was refractory, from a patient treated with antithyroid drugs. The chain joins TRBV2 to TRBJ2-3, with TRBD2 identical over 7 bases. This TCR derives from a female donor with Graves disease. In DNA form, the CDR3 reads TGTGCCAGCAGTGAGTTAAGAGCGGGAACAGATACGCAGTATTTT. Translation: CASSELRAGTDTQYF.